The rows below give T cell receptor beta chains drawn from one sample of a study of tissue T cells after allogeneic stem cell transplantation. This table comes from immunoSEQ multiplex PCR, and its TCRdb copy is limited to in-frame clones, with some not included. The sample records 9,500 to 15,000 clones, approximately 63% being singletons. Sample: tissue from the right colon, taken at autopsy. The receptors were sampled from a woman between 18 and 55 years old with breast cancer. CDR3s include the opening cysteine and the closing phenylalanine or tryptophan. D genes are given only for firm matches. Clone size is given for some rows only: seen once, a few or many times, or a class if the clone is expanded.

j_call v_call d_call clone_size cdr3_nt cdr3_aa
TRBJ1-6 TRBV9 NA NA TGTGCCAGCAGCTCACCCAATTCACCCCTCCACTTT CASSSPNSPLHF
TRBJ1-2 TRBV27 NA NA TGTGCCAGCAAACACAGGGATGGCTACACCTTC CASKHRDGYTF
TRBJ1-3 TRBV5-1 TRBD1 NA TGCGCCAGCACCCGAGGGGGGGACAGGGCGGCTACTGGAAACACCATATATTTT CASTRGGDRAATGNTIYF
TRBJ2-7 TRBV7-9 TRBD1 NA TGTGCCAGCAGCTTGGACAGGGGGTACTTGGGGCAGTACTTC CASSLDRGYLGQYF
TRBJ1-5 TRBV6-2/TRBV6-3 NA once TGTGCCAGCAGTTACGGCGGGGGCGAAGTTTCGGGCAATCAGCCCCAGCATTTT CASSYGGGEVSGNQPQHF
TRBJ1-1 TRBV7-8 NA few TGTGCCAGCAGCTTAGCAGATCCGGCGTTCGAAAACACTGAAGCTTTCTTT CASSLADPAFENTEAFF
TRBJ2-2 TRBV30 NA NA TGTGCCTGGAGTCGGGTAGCGACTACCGGGGAGCTGTTTTTT CAWSRVATTGELFF
TRBJ2-2 TRBV5-4 NA few TGTGCCAGCAGCTTGGGAAGAACCGGGGAGCTGTTTTTT CASSLGRTGELFF
TRBJ2-1 TRBV10-3 TRBD2 NA TGTGCCATTGGGGGGGGAGGAGGCGAGCAGTTCTTC CAIGGGGGEQFF
TRBJ2-5 TRBV6-2/TRBV6-3 TRBD2 NA TGTGCCAGCAGTTACGGGGGGACTAGCGGGAAGACCCAGTACTTC CASSYGGTSGKTQYF
TRBJ1-2 TRBV2 TRBD1 NA TGTGCCAGCAGCTCGACAGGGACTGGCTATGGCTACACCTTC CASSSTGTGYGYTF
TRBJ2-3 TRBV10-3 NA NA TGTGCCATCAGTGGTGACCGTGGCACAGATACGCAGTATTTT CAISGDRGTDTQYF
TRBJ1-2 TRBV2 TRBD1 NA TGTGCCAGCAGTGGGGACAGGGGTTCTCACACCTTC CASSGDRGSHTF
TRBJ1-1 TRBV10-3 NA NA TGTGCCATCAGGGACCCCAGTCGAGCCGGGACTGAAGCTTTCTTT CAIRDPSRAGTEAFF
TRBJ2-5 TRBV9 NA NA TGTGCCAGCAGCGTAGGCCCGCTCGGAGAGACCCAGTACTTC CASSVGPLGETQYF
TRBJ1-1 TRBV7-2 NA NA TGTGCCAGCAGGGCGGTAGGGGGTTACACTGAAGCTTTCTTT CASRAVGGYTEAFF
TRBJ1-2 TRBV2 NA NA TGTGCCAGCAGTGAGAGTGGGGGCTACACCTTC CASSESGGYTF
TRBJ1-6 TRBV12-1 NA once TGTGCCAGCAGCCCTCCCGCCACGGGGAATTCACCCCTCCACTTT CASSPPATGNSPLHF